Below are 24 T cell receptor beta chains sequenced from a single sample in a study of cytomegalovirus exposure and HLA in healthy donors. Primers: 60 Vbeta forward and 13 Jbeta reverse. The table came from immunoSEQ multiplex PCR; TCRdb's copy has only in-frame clones and leaves some out. The data contain some 120,000 clones, approximately 80% of them singletons. Material for sequencing was PBMCs. These receptors all come from a woman younger than 35 in good health and CMV-seronegative.

The chain is built from TRBV4-1 and TRBJ2-3, with 7 bases matching TRBD1. The CDR3 has 13 amino acids. Germline loops: CDR1 MGHRA, CDR2 YSYEKL. The ends lost 6 bases at V and 4 bases at J; junction bases unmatched: 4. The CDR3 sequence: CASRQGTADTQYF. The DNA for the CDR3 is TGCGCCAGCAGACAGGGGACCGCAGATACGCAGTATTTT.

V and J are TRBV7-9 and TRBJ2-3; weak D call: TRBD2 (6 bases). The germline V and J ends were trimmed by 6 bases and 0 bases, with 16 bases remaining between them. This CDR3 contains 16 residues. CDR1 and CDR2 (germline): SEHNR, FQNEAQ (reference sequence). DNA of the CDR3: TGTGCCAGCAGTAAACTGGGGGGTTCTAGCACAGATACGCAGTATTTT. Its protein is CASSKLGGSSTDTQYF.

The genes are TRBV27 and TRBJ2-4, with 8 bases aligning to TRBD2. V shed 2 bases and J 8 bases; nucleotides not matched to a gene: 5. The CDR3 has 14 amino acids. Germline CDR1 is MNHEY and CDR2 is SMNVEV (reference sequence). This chain's CDR3 is CASSLDGGVDIQYF. CDR3 sequence (DNA): TGTGCCAGCAGTTTAGACGGGGGGGTGGACATTCAGTACTTC.

This clone was seen only a few times. The rearrangement links TRBV6-6 to TRBJ2-7; 8 nucleotides match TRBD1. This CDR3 has 14 amino acids. The germline CDR1 and CDR2 sequences are MNHNY and SVGAGI (reference sequence). Unmatched junction bases numbered 5, after V lost 4 bases and J lost 3 bases. CDR3 protein: CASSSPTGVYEQYF. Written as DNA, the CDR3 is TGTGCCAGCAGTTCCCCGACAGGGGTCTACGAGCAGTACTTC.

The genes are TRBV7-2 and TRBJ1-1, with 8 bases fitting TRBD1. Germline CDR1 SGHTA, CDR2 FQGNSA. The CDR3 contains 13 residues. The J segment lost 4 bases and the V segment lost 5 bases, leaving 3 bases of the junction unmatched. The CDR3, as DNA: TGTGCCAGCAGCCGACAGGGGAGCACTGAAGCTTTCTTT. Its protein product is CASSRQGSTEAFF.

This sequence joins TRBV6-6 and TRBJ1-2; TRBD1 might be the D (6 bases). Germline-derived CDR1 and CDR2 are MNHNY and SVGAGI (reference sequence). There are 14 residues in the CDR3. The ends were cut back, 5 bases at V and 4 bases at J, with 14 bases in the middle. The CDR3 region is CASSLGDNLYGYTF. The DNA of the CDR3 is TGTGCCAGCAGTCTCGGGGACAATCTCTATGGCTACACCTTC.

In the case of this clone: The sample holds other DNA sequences that translate to the same CDR3. V gene TRBV5-1 combines with J gene TRBJ1-1; D ambiguous. The CDR3 sequence is 13 residues long. Germline V lookup: CDR1 SGHRS, CDR2 YFSETQ. Trimming left V 0 bases short and J 2 bases short, with 5 bases between. The CDR3 sequence is CASSLGVNTEAFF. Written as DNA, the CDR3 is TGCGCCAGCAGCTTGGGAGTCAACACTGAAGCTTTCTTT.

J is TRBJ2-7 and V is TRBV18; weak D call: TRBD1 (5 bases). Germline CDR1 and CDR2: KGHSH and LQKENI. Trimming removed 4 bases from V and 7 bases from J, with 8 bases in between. There are 11 residues in the CDR3. In DNA form, the CDR3 reads TGTGCCAGCTCACAGGGGTGGGAGCAGTACTTC. Translated, it gives CASSQGWEQYF.

This clone was detected a few times. The CDR3, as DNA: TGTGCCAGCAGTTACTCCGGGGACGAGCAGTACTTC. This gives the protein CASSYSGDEQYF. V usage is TRBV6-5 and J usage is TRBJ2-7; a possible D gene is TRBD2 (5 bases). The V and J ends lost 0 bases and 5 bases respectively, with 5 bases between them. The CDR3 loop spans 12 amino acids. The germline V gene has CDR1 MNHEY and CDR2 SVGAGI.

The rearrangement joins TRBV6-6 to TRBJ1-2; D is perhaps TRBD1 (5 bases). Germline assignment: CDR1 MNHNY and CDR2 SVGAGI (reference sequence). The CDR3 has 14 amino acids. V lost 2 bases to trimming and J lost 4 bases, with 11 bases between them. CDR3 coding DNA: TGTGCCAGCAGTTACGCATCAGGGCCCTATGGCTACACCTTC. Encoded protein: CASSYASGPYGYTF.

Comment on this clone: A read error may produce the germline difference seen at one junction end. The chain couples TRBV5-6 to TRBJ2-6, with D possibly being TRBD1 (5 bases). CDR1 is SGHDT, CDR2 YYEEEE, per germline. This CDR3 is 14 amino acids long. CDR3 in amino acids: CASSFKVGANGLTF. DNA for the CDR3: TGTGCCAGCAGCTTTAAAGTTGGGGCCAACGGCCTGACTTTC.

J is TRBJ1-4 and V is TRBV6-5, with unresolved D. This CDR3 region has 15 residues. V lost 2 bases and J 6 bases, leaving 13 bases between the germline ends. Per the germline V gene, CDR1 is MNHEY and CDR2 is SVGAGI. CDR3 protein: CASSYEGGLYEKLFF. The CDR3 DNA is TGTGCCAGCAGTTACGAAGGAGGACTTTATGAAAAACTGTTTTTT.

The chain joins TRBV28 to TRBJ1-1; tentative D call: TRBD1 (5 bases). Trimming stripped 8 bases from V and 2 bases from J, with 15 bases between. CDR1 is MDHEN, CDR2 SYDVKM, per germline. This CDR3 has 14 residues. This chain's CDR3 is CASGYHTGNTEAFF. The CDR3 coding sequence is TGTGCCAGCGGTTACCACACAGGAAACACTGAAGCTTTCTTT.

The V call is TRBV4-1, the J call TRBJ2-5, with a weak D call TRBD2 (5 bases). The germline V gene has CDR1 MGHRA and CDR2 YSYEKL. The V end lost 2 bases, the J end lost 3 bases, and 7 bases lay between the germline ends. This CDR3 is 13 amino acids long. The CDR3: CASSQWRKETQYF. The CDR3, as DNA: TGCGCCAGCAGCCAATGGAGGAAAGAGACCCAGTACTTC.

V and J are TRBV6-4 and TRBJ2-2, with D perhaps matching TRBD1 (6 bases). Trimming pared 2 bases from V and 4 bases from J, leaving 8 bases between. From germline, CDR1 is MRHNA and CDR2 SNTAGT. The CDR3 is 14 residues long. The CDR3 DNA follows: TGTGCCAGCAGTGACCAGGGGAGCACCGGGGAGCTGTTTTTT. Protein sequence: CASSDQGSTGELFF.

Here the CDR3 reads CASSPSPRASEAFF. In DNA, the CDR3 is TGTGCCAGCAGCCCCTCCCCGAGGGCCTCTGAAGCTTTCTTT. The genes are TRBV13 and TRBJ1-1; D is uncertain. Germline assignment: CDR1 PRHDT and CDR2 FYEKMQ (reference sequence). This CDR3 is 14 amino acids long. The germline V and J ends were trimmed by 5 bases and 6 bases, with 16 bases remaining between them.

J is TRBJ2-5 and V is TRBV7-6; D gene unclear. This CDR3 spans 12 amino acids. V was cut by 5 bases and J by 0 bases, with 4 bases left in between. From germline, CDR1 is SGHVS and CDR2 FNYEAQ. CDR3 coding DNA: TGTGCCAGCAGCCCCTACCAAGAGACCCAGTACTTC. It yields the protein CASSPYQETQYF.

The J gene is TRBJ2-3, the V gene TRBV5-6; 10 bases align to TRBD2. The V segment lost 1 base and the J segment 4 bases; nucleotides outside the gene matches: 3. CDR3 size: 15 residues. Germline CDR1 reads SGHDT; CDR2 reads YYEEEE. CDR3 nucleotides: TGTGCCAGCAGCTTGCTAGCGGGAGTAGCAGATACGCAGTATTTT. Residues: CASSLLAGVADTQYF. Full variable domain (outside the CDR3, taken from reference TRBV5-6 and TRBJ2-3): DAGVTQSPTHLIKTRGQQVTLRCSPKSGHDTVSWYQQALGQGPQFIFQYYEEEERQRGNFPDRFSGHQFPNYSSELNVNALLLGDSALYLCASSLLAGVADTQYFGPGTRLTVL.

This rearrangement joins TRBV15 to TRBJ2-3; TRBD2 matches at 9 bases. V was clipped by 1 base and J by 2 bases; unmatched bases: 1. Per germline, CDR1 LNHNV and CDR2 YYDKDF (reference sequence). This CDR3 is 15 amino acids long. CDR3 sequence reads: CATSRGTSDTDTQYF. The CDR3 DNA reads as TGTGCCACCAGCAGAGGGACTAGCGACACAGATACGCAGTATTTT.

The chain joins TRBV30 to TRBJ1-1; D perhaps matches TRBD1 (5 bases). V was pared by 0 bases and J by 10 bases, with 9 bases between. The CDR3 consists of 11 residues. Per the germline V gene, CDR1 is GTSNPN and CDR2 is SVGIG (reference sequence). This CDR3 reads CAWSVGGAAFF. DNA for the CDR3: TGTGCCTGGAGTGTAGGAGGGGCAGCTTTCTTT.

The chain couples TRBV30 to TRBJ2-1, with 9 bases lining up with TRBD2. J was trimmed by 0 bases and V by 4 bases; bases with no gene match: 7. This CDR3 spans 16 amino acids. The germline CDR1 and CDR2 sequences are GTSNPN and SVGIG (reference sequence). CDR3 in DNA: TGTGCCTGGACTTTAAGCGGGGGGAGCTCCTACAATGAGCAGTTCTTC. Translating it yields CAWTLSGGSSYNEQFF.

The V call is TRBV7-8, the J call TRBJ1-2; D is ambiguous. Germline assignment: CDR1 SGHVS and CDR2 FQNEAQ. CDR3 length: 17 residues. Trimming cost V 7 bases and J 4 bases, with 25 bases left between them. The CDR3 here is CASTDVRGSVPLYGYTF. DNA for the CDR3: TGTGCCAGCACCGACGTTAGAGGCTCGGTTCCCCTCTATGGCTACACCTTC.

This clone was seen just once. This chain links TRBV6-6 with TRBJ1-6; 8 bases line up with TRBD1. Trimming took 4 bases from V and 7 from J; bases not matched to a gene: 6. This CDR3 is built from 15 residues. The germline V gene has CDR1 MNHNY and CDR2 SVGAGI (reference sequence). In DNA, the CDR3 is TGTGCCAGCAGTTTCGTGGGACAGGAAAATTCACCCCTCCACTTT. It is translated as CASSFVGQENSPLHF.

The rearrangement uses TRBV7-9 and TRBJ2-5; D possibly corresponds to TRBD2 (7 bases). The last part of the DNA fits TRBJ2-7 better; the J call may be wrong. The CDR3 loop spans 12 amino acids. Germline V lookup: CDR1 SEHNR, CDR2 FQNEAQ (reference sequence). This CDR3 reads CASIREGDEQYF. CDR3 coding DNA: TGTGCCAGCATCAGGGAGGGGGACGAGCAGTACTTC.